In its sample, the clone carrying this T cell receptor (beta chain) was seen a few times. Its antigen remains unknown. The sample comes from a study of cytomegalovirus exposure and HLA in healthy donors. Broader study findings: Accounts indicate the classifier identified cytomegalovirus status with strong specificity and sensitivity. Later on, a genetic analysis was performed. It linked a missense variant in DCLRE1C with V- and J-gene trimming of TCR beta.

The primer mix had 60 Vbeta and 13 Jbeta primers. The method was immunoSEQ multiplex PCR; TCRdb's version includes in-frame clones alone and lacks a portion of them. The sample lists fewer than 120,000 clones; over 60% were seen once. This CDR3 region has 14 residues. The germline V and J ends were trimmed by 5 bases and 0 bases, with 7 bases remaining between them. Germline V CDR1 and CDR2: SGHAT, FQNNGV. The sequence derives from a man between 25 and 39 years old in good health and CMV-seropositive. Material for sequencing was PBMCs. The rearrangement joins TRBV11-2 to TRBJ1-4; no reliable D call. CDR3 sequence: CASSLGATNEKLFF. CDR3 DNA: TGTGCCAGCAGCCTCGGAGCAACTAATGAAAAACTGTTTTTT.